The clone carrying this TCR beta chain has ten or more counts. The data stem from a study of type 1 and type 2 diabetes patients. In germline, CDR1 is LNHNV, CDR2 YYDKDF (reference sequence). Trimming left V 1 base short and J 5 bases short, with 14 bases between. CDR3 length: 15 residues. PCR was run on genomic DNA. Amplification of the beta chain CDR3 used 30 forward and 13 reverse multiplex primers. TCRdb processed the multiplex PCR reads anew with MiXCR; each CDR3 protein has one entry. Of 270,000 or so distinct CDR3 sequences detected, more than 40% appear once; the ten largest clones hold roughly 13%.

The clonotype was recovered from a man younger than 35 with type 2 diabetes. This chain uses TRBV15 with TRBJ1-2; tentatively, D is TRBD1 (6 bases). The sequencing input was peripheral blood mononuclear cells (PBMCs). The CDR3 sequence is CATSRVRTGQYGYTF. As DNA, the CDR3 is TGTGCCACCAGCAGAGTTAGAACAGGACAGTATGGCTACACCTTC.